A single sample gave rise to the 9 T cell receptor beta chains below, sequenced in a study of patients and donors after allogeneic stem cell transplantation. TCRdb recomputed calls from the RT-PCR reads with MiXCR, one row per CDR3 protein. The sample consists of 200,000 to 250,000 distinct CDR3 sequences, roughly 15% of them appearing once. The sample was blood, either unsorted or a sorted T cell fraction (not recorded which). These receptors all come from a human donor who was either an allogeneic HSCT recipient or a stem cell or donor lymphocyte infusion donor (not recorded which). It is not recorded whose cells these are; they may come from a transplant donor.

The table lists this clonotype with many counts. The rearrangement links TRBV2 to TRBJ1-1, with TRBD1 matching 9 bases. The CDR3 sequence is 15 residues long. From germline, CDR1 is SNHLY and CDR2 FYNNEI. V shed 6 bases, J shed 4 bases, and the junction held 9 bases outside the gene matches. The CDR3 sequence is CASRRAETGGTEAFF. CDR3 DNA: TGTGCCAGCAGGAGAGCCGAGACAGGGGGCACTGAAGCTTTCTTT.

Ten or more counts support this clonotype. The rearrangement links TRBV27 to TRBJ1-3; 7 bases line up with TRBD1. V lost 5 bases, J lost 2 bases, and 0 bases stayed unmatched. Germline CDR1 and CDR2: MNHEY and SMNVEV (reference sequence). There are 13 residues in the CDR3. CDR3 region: CASSGTAGNTIYF. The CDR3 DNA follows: TGTGCCAGCAGTGGGACAGCTGGAAACACCATATATTTT.

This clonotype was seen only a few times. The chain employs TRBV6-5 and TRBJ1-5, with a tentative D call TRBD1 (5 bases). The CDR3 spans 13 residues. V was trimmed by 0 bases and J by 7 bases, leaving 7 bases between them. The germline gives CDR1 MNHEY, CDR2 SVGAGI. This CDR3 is CASSYSGRQPQHF. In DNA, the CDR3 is TGTGCCAGCAGTTACTCGGGGCGGCAGCCCCAGCATTTT.

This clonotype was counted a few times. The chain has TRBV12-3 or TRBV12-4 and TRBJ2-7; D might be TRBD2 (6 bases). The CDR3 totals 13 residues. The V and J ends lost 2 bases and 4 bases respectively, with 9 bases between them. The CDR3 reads CASSLQGGYEQYF. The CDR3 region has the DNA TGTGCCAGCAGTTTACAGGGAGGATACGAGCAGTACTTC.

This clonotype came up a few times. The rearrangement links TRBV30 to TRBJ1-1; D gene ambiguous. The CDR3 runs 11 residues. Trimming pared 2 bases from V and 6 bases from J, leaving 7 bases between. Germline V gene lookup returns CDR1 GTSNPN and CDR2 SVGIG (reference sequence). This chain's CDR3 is CAWSLGPEAFF. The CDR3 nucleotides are TGTGCCTGGAGTCTTGGCCCTGAAGCTTTCTTT.

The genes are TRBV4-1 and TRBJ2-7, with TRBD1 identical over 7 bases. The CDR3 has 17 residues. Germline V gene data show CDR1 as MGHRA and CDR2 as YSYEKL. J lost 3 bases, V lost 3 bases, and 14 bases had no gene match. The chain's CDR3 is CASSHILRRQGGYEQYF. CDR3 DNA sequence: TGCGCCAGCAGCCATATCCTGAGGAGACAGGGCGGCTACGAGCAGTACTTC.

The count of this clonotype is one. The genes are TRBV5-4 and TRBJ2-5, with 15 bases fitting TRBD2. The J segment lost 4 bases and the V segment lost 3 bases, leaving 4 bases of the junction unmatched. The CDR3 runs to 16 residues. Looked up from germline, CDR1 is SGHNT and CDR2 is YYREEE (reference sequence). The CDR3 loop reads CASSYPGLAGGETQYF. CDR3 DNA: TGTGCCAGCAGCTACCCGGGACTAGCGGGAGGAGAGACCCAGTACTTC.

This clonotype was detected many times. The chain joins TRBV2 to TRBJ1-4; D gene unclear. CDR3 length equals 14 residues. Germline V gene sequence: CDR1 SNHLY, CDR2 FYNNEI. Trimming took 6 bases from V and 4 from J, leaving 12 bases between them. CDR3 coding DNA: TGTGCCAGCAGACTGGAGCGTAATAATGAAAAACTGTTTTTT. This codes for CASRLERNNEKLFF.

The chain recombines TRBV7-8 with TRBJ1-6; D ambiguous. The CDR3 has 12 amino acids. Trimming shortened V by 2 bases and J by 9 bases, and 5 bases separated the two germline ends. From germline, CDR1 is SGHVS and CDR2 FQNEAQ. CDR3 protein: CASSLRGSPLHF. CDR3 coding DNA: TGTGCCAGCAGCTTACGGGGTTCACCCCTCCACTTT.